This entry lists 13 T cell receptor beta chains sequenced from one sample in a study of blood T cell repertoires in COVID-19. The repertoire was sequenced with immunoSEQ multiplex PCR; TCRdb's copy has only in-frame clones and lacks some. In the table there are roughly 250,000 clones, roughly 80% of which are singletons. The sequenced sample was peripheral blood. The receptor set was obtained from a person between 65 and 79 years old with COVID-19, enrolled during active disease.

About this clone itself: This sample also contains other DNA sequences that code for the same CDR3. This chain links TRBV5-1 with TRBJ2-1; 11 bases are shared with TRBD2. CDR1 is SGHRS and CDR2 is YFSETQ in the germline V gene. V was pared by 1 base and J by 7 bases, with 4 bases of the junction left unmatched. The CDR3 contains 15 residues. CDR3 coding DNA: TGCGCCAGCAGCTTGACCGGGACTAGCGGAAATGAGCAGTTCTTC. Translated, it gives CASSLTGTSGNEQFF.

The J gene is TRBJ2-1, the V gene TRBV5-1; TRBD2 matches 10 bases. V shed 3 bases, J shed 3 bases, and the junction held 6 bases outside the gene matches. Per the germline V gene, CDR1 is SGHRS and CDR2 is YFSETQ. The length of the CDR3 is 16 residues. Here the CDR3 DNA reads TGCGCCAGCAGCTCTGGACTAGCGGTTGTCTACAATGAGCAGTTCTTC. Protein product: CASSSGLAVVYNEQFF.

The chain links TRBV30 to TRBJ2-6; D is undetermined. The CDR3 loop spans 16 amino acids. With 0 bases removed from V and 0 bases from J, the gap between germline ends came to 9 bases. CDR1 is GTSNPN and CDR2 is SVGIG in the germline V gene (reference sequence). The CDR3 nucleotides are TGTGCCTGGAGTGTTTTTGGAGACTCTGGGGCCAACGTCCTGACTTTC. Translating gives CAWSVFGDSGANVLTF.

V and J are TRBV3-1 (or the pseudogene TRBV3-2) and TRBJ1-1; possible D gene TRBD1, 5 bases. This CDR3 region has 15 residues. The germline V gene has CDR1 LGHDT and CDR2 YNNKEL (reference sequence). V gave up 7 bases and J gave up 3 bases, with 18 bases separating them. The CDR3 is CASTLRGGSDTEAFF. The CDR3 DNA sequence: TGTGCCAGCACCCTACGGGGGGGGTCGGACACTGAAGCTTTCTTT.

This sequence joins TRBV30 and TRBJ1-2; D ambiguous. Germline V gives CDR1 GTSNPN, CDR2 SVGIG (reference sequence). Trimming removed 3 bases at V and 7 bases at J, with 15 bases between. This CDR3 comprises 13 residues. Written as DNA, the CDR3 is TGTGCCTGGAGACTCGCGGGTATTCGTGGCTACACCTTC. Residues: CAWRLAGIRGYTF.

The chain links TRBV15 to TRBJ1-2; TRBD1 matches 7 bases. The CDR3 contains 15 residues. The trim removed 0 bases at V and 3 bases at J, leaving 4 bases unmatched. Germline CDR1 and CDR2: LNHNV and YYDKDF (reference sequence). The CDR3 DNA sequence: TGTGCCACCAGCAGAGAACGGGACAGCTACTATGGCTACACCTTC. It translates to CATSRERDSYYGYTF.

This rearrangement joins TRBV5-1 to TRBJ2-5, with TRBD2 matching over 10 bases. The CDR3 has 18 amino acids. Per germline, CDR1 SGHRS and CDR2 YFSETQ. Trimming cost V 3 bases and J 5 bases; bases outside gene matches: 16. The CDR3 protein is CASSSLESSGGPVETQYF. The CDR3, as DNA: TGCGCCAGCAGCTCGCTAGAAAGTAGCGGGGGGCCGGTTGAGACCCAGTACTTC.

The CDR3 bases are TGTGCCAGCAGTTTATGGGAAGCGAATGAGCAGTTCTTC. Amino acid sequence: CASSLWEANEQFF. This sequence joins TRBV28 and TRBJ2-1; D uncertain. Trimming left V 0 bases short and J 7 bases short, with 7 bases between. Germline loops: CDR1 MDHEN, CDR2 SYDVKM. This CDR3 contains 13 residues. Looking up the rest from reference TRBV28 and TRBJ2-1 gives the full variable domain: DVKVTQSSRYLVKRTGEKVFLECVQDMDHENMFWYRQDPGLGLRLIYFSYDVKMKEKGDIPEGYSVSREKKERFSLILESASTNQTSMYLCASSLWEANEQFFGPGTRLTVL.

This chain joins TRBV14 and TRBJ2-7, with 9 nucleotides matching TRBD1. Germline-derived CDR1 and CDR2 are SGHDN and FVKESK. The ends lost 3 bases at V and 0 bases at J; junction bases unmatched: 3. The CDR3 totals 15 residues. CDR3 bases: TGTGCCAGCAGCCAGACAGGGGGAAGCTCCTACGAGCAGTACTTC. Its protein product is CASSQTGGSSYEQYF.

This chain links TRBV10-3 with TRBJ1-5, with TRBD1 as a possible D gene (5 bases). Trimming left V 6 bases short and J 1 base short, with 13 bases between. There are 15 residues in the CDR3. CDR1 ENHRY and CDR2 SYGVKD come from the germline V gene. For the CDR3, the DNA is TGTGCCATCAGGGAAGGGGAGGGGAGCAATCAGCCCCAGCATTTT. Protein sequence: CAIREGEGSNQPQHF.

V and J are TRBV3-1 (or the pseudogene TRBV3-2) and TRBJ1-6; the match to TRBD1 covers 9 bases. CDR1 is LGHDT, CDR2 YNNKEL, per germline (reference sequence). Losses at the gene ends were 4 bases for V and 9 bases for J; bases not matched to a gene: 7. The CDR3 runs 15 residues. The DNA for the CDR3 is TGTGCCAGCAGCCTGGGACAGGGTAATACTTCACCCCTCCACTTT. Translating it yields CASSLGQGNTSPLHF.

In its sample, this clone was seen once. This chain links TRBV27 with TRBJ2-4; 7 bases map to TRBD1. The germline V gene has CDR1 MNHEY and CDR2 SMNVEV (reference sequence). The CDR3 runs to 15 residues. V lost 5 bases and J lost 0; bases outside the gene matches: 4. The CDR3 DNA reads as TGTGCCAGCAGTCGGGACAGATTAGCCAAAAACATTCAGTACTTC. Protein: CASSRDRLAKNIQYF.

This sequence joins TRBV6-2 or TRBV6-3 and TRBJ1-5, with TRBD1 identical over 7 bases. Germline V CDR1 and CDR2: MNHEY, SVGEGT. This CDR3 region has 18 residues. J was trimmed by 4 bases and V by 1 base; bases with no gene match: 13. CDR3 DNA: TGTGCCAGCAGTTACTTTGGAGGCTTGACAGGGCATAATCAGCCCCAGCATTTT. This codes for CASSYFGGLTGHNQPQHF.